These 9 T cell receptor beta chains came from one sample sequenced in a study of cytotoxic CD8 clonotypes in ibrutinib-treated CLL. Using immunoSEQ multiplex PCR, the repertoire was profiled, and TCRdb retains in-frame clones only, with some absent. Found here are fewer than 3,000 clones, 82% of them singletons; the top ten hold about 25%. Sample: PBMCs, taken before ibrutinib treatment. These receptors came from a human donor with chronic lymphocytic leukemia.

This clone was recorded once. The chain couples TRBV11-2 to TRBJ2-2; D remains unclear. Between the trimmed V and J ends, which lost 3 bases and 4 bases, there was a span of 9 bases. This CDR3 region has 14 residues. Germline CDR1 SGHAT, CDR2 FQNNGV. The CDR3 loop is CASSLGWGTGELFF. CDR3 DNA sequence: TGTGCCAGCAGCTTGGGATGGGGCACCGGGGAGCTGTTTTTT.

The chain is built from TRBV29-1 and TRBJ2-7; no clear D. Germline-derived CDR1 and CDR2 are SQVTM and ANQGSEA. Trimming took 6 bases from V and 4 from J, leaving 16 bases between them. The CDR3 has 13 amino acids. The CDR3 DNA sequence: TGCAGCGTCACCTTTTCGGAACCATACGAGCAGTACTTC. It yields the protein CSVTFSEPYEQYF.

This clone was detected once. The rearrangement joins TRBV10-3 to TRBJ2-3; D is unclear. This CDR3 has 15 residues. Deletions cut 4 bases from V and 2 bases from J, with 13 bases between. The germline CDR1 and CDR2 sequences are ENHRY and SYGVKD. The CDR3 sequence is CAISGNNVNTDTQYF. DNA for the CDR3: TGTGCCATCAGTGGCAACAATGTGAACACAGATACGCAGTATTTT.

This chain joins TRBV5-4 and TRBJ1-2; TRBD1 is a possible D gene (5 bases). The CDR3 length is 14 residues. The V and J ends lost 4 bases and 8 bases respectively, with 18 bases between them. CDR1 and CDR2 from the germline V gene are SGHNT and YYREEE (reference sequence). The CDR3 sequence is CASSALADGAGYTF. In nucleotides, the CDR3 is TGTGCCAGCAGCGCTTTAGCGGACGGGGCCGGCTACACCTTC.

This clone was detected only a few times. The CDR3 loop reads CASSDTSGDSPSDEQYF. The CDR3 bases are TGTGCCAGCAGTGACACTAGCGGGGACTCCCCATCGGACGAGCAGTACTTC. The chain links TRBV27 to TRBJ2-7; 10 nucleotides agree with TRBD2. Trimming took 5 bases from V and 5 from J; bases not matched to a gene: 15. CDR1 and CDR2 from the germline V gene are MNHEY and SMNVEV (reference sequence). The CDR3 covers 17 residues.

This clone was picked up one time. The chain is built from TRBV29-1 and TRBJ2-3; 8 bases line up with TRBD2. The trim removed 1 base at V and 5 bases at J, leaving 8 bases unmatched. The CDR3 sequence is 15 residues long. Germline V lookup: CDR1 SQVTM, CDR2 ANQGSEA. CDR3 in amino acids: CSVEGYGGAIDTQYF. CDR3 DNA sequence: TGCAGCGTTGAAGGGTACGGGGGGGCCATAGATACGCAGTATTTT.

This chain uses TRBV5-1 with TRBJ2-1; D uncertain. The CDR3 consists of 17 residues. V lost 0 bases to trimming and J lost 0 bases, with 13 bases between them. Germline V CDR1 and CDR2: SGHRS, YFSETQ. The CDR3: CASSLALGRASYNEQFF. The CDR3 bases are TGCGCCAGCAGCTTGGCGTTAGGACGAGCCTCCTACAATGAGCAGTTCTTC.

A note on this clone: The same CDR3 also results from other DNA sequences found in this sample. V gene TRBV12-5 combines with J gene TRBJ2-7; maybe TRBD2 (6 bases). The V gene's germline CDR1 is LGHNT and CDR2 FRNRAP. CDR3 length: 14 amino acids. V was pared by 4 bases and J by 6 bases, with 16 bases between. The CDR3 DNA reads TGTGCTAGTGGTTACCCCCGGGGGACGGGCGAGCAGTACTTC. It yields the protein CASGYPRGTGEQYF.

The V gene is TRBV9, the J gene TRBJ1-6; 7 bases align to TRBD1. Germline V lookup: CDR1 SGDLS, CDR2 YYNGEE. The CDR3 sequence is 16 residues long. V gave up 4 bases and J gave up 2 bases; unmatched junction bases: 6. In DNA, the CDR3 is TGTGCCAGCAGCACCAGGGACAGCCCCTATAATTCACCCCTCCACTTT. Translating it yields CASSTRDSPYNSPLHF.